The 27 T cell receptor beta chains below come from one sample, sequenced in a study of cytomegalovirus exposure and HLA in healthy donors. PCR involved 60 Vbeta and 13 Jbeta primers. Using immunoSEQ multiplex PCR, the repertoire was profiled, and TCRdb retains in-frame clones only, with some absent. The data show roughly 100,000 clones, with 50% to 80% seen just once and under 4% held by the top ten. The sequenced material came from PBMCs. These receptors all stem from a man in his 60s in good health and CMV-seronegative.

This clone was counted once. This chain uses TRBV5-1 with TRBJ2-5, with 8 bases identical to TRBD1. The CDR3 is made up of 15 amino acids. With 3 bases clipped from V and 1 base from J, the junction kept 5 bases outside the gene matches. Germline-derived CDR1 and CDR2 are SGHRS and YFSETQ. The CDR3 nucleotides are TGCGCCAGCAGCTCCGGACAGGGAGGCCAAGAGACCCAGTACTTC. It specifies CASSSGQGGQETQYF.

The chain recombines TRBV9 with TRBJ2-7; tentatively, D is TRBD2 (6 bases). The V and J ends lost 0 bases and 2 bases respectively, with 12 bases between them. The CDR3 is 15 amino acids. Per germline, CDR1 SGDLS and CDR2 YYNGEE. CDR3 amino acids: CASSVVPSVAYEQYF. The CDR3 bases are TGTGCCAGCAGCGTAGTGCCTAGCGTAGCCTACGAGCAGTACTTC.

The gene calls are TRBV6-1 and TRBJ2-7; D perhaps matches TRBD1 (6 bases). Germline CDR1 MNHNS, CDR2 SASEGT. Trimming took off 6 bases at V and 4 bases at J, with 13 bases between the two ends. The CDR3 has 13 amino acids. The chain's CDR3 is CASRLGQLYEQYF. The CDR3 DNA is TGTGCCAGCAGGCTCGGACAGTTGTACGAGCAGTACTTC.

Worth noting for this clone: The junction differs from germline at one of its ends, possibly a read error. J is TRBJ2-1 and V is TRBV7-7, with D possibly being TRBD2 (6 bases). Germline-derived CDR1 and CDR2 are SSHAT and FNYEAQ (reference sequence). CDR3 size: 16 residues. The CDR3 DNA sequence: TGTGCTAGCAGCCCGTTTGTGGGGGGCTCCTACAATGAGCAGTTCTTC. It yields the protein CASSPFVGGSYNEQFF. Based on the CDR3 plus reference TRBV7-7 and TRBJ2-1, the full variable domain is GAGVSQSPRYKVTKRGQDVTLRCDPISSHATLYWYQQALGQGPEFLTYFNYEAQPDKSGLPSDRFSAERPEGSISTLTIQRTEQRDSAMYRCASSPFVGGSYNEQFFGPGTRLTVL.

This chain connects TRBV7-9 to TRBJ1-2, with D possibly matching TRBD1 (6 bases). CDR1 and CDR2 from the germline V gene are SEHNR and FQNEAQ (reference sequence). CDR3 length: 14 amino acids. Trimming left V 2 bases short and J 8 bases short, with 15 bases between. DNA for the CDR3: TGTGCCAGCAGCTTAACCCTGGCAGGGGTCGGCTACACCTTC. Translating gives CASSLTLAGVGYTF.

The CDR3: CASSPRVAAAYEQYF. CDR3 in DNA: TGTGCCAGCAGCCCCCGAGTAGCGGCCGCCTACGAGCAGTACTTC. V and J are TRBV9 and TRBJ2-5; tentatively, D is TRBD2 (6 bases). TRBJ2-7 matches the DNA end more closely, so the J call is doubtful. This CDR3 spans 15 amino acids. The germline V gene encodes CDR1 SGDLS and CDR2 YYNGEE.

This clone showed up just a few times. This rearrangement joins TRBV7-2 to TRBJ2-5, with no clear D. Trimming removed 4 bases at V and 4 bases at J, with 19 bases between. This CDR3 region has 16 residues. The germline CDR1 and CDR2 sequences are SGHTA and FQGNSA. The CDR3 loop is CASSSGWALAAETQYF. The CDR3 DNA reads TGTGCCAGCAGCTCCGGTTGGGCGCTCGCCGCAGAGACCCAGTACTTC.

CDR3 DNA sequence: TGTGCCAGCAGTGGAGTACTCTATGGCTACACCTTC. Its translation is CASSGVLYGYTF. This chain joins TRBV2 and TRBJ1-2; D remains ambiguous. This CDR3 has 12 amino acids. V was shortened by 4 bases and J by 4 bases, with 7 bases between the two germline ends. Germline loops: CDR1 SNHLY, CDR2 FYNNEI.

The V and J genes are TRBV6-1 and TRBJ1-1; 8 bases match TRBD1. After removal of 7 bases from V and 7 bases from J, the junction contained 11 bases not matched to a gene. CDR3 size: 14 residues. Germline V CDR1 and CDR2: MNHNS, SASEGT. The CDR3 loop reads CASISDRGWGEAFF. CDR3 coding DNA: TGTGCCAGCATCTCAGACAGGGGCTGGGGTGAAGCTTTCTTT.

The J gene is TRBJ1-1, the V gene TRBV9; no firm D call. Germline-derived CDR1 and CDR2 are SGDLS and YYNGEE. The CDR3 loop spans 14 amino acids. Trimming removed 4 bases at V and 0 bases at J, with 10 bases between. The CDR3 DNA follows: TGTGCCAGCAGCCCGGAACAGTTGAACACTGAAGCTTTCTTT. It translates to CASSPEQLNTEAFF. The full variable domain, with the rest looked up from reference TRBV9 and TRBJ1-1, is DSGVTQTPKHLITATGQRVTLRCSPRSGDLSVYWYQQSLDQGLQFLIQYYNGEERAKGNILERFSAQQFPDLHSELNLSSLELGDSALYFCASSPEQLNTEAFFGQGTRLTVV.

The J gene is TRBJ2-7, the V gene TRBV6-6; TRBD1 matches 10 bases. The ends lost 5 bases at V and 1 base at J; junction bases unmatched: 8. Per germline, CDR1 MNHNY and CDR2 SVGAGI (reference sequence). This CDR3 is built from 16 residues. In DNA form, the CDR3 reads TGTGCCAGCAGTAAAAGCAGACAGGGGGCTTCCTACGAGCAGTACTTC. It yields the protein CASSKSRQGASYEQYF.

The chain joins TRBV15 to TRBJ2-7, with TRBD2 matching 9 bases. The CDR3 length is 13 residues. V trimming: 11 bases; J trimming: 2 bases; junction bases outside the gene matches: 7. Germline V gene data show CDR1 as LNHNV and CDR2 as YYDKDF (reference sequence). CDR3 sequence: CASKAGGTYEQYF. The CDR3 DNA is TGTGCCTCAAAAGCGGGAGGAACCTACGAGCAGTACTTC.

This clone appeared a few times. The V and J genes are TRBV12-5 and TRBJ2-3; TRBD2 matches at 9 bases. Trimming at V came to 6 bases and at J to 2 bases, leaving 6 bases not matched to a gene. This CDR3 is built from 15 residues. CDR1 is LGHNT and CDR2 is FRNRAP in the germline V gene. CDR3 in amino acids: CASGNSGSITDTQYF. The CDR3 DNA sequence: TGTGCTAGTGGGAATAGCGGGAGTATCACAGATACGCAGTATTTT.

This clone was detected once. The chain uses TRBV11-3 and TRBJ2-3, with a tentative D call TRBD2 (7 bases). The germline CDR1 and CDR2 sequences are SGHNT and YENEEA. V lost 4 bases and J 5 bases, leaving 13 bases between the germline ends. The CDR3 totals 14 residues. The CDR3 loop is CASSSGGNKDTQYF. In DNA, the CDR3 is TGTGCCAGCAGCTCGGGGGGCAATAAAGATACGCAGTATTTT.

The V gene is TRBV6-5, the J gene TRBJ2-7; maybe TRBD1 (5 bases). V gave up 10 bases and J gave up 7 bases, with 14 bases separating them. This CDR3 has 11 residues. From germline, CDR1 is MNHEY and CDR2 SVGAGI. The CDR3 DNA follows: TGTGCCACCACACAGGTGTTAGAGCAGTACTTC. This translates into CATTQVLEQYF.

CDR3 coding DNA: TGTGCCAGCAGCACCCCAGATAGGGCGGGAAACGGGACGGACTACGAGCAGTACTTC. Residues: CASSTPDRAGNGTDYEQYF. The chain couples TRBV21-1 to TRBJ2-7; the D call of TRBD2 is as the table states it, not checked on the DNA. TRBV21-1 is noted as a pseudogene. This CDR3 has 19 amino acids.

The chain couples TRBV30 to TRBJ1-5; D is possibly TRBD1 (6 bases). The V gene's germline CDR1 is GTSNPN and CDR2 SVGIG (reference sequence). The V gene lost 3 bases and the J gene lost 2 bases, with 20 bases spanning the gap. The length of the CDR3 is 17 residues. The CDR3: CAWRSNSGGPGNQPQHF. CDR3 bases: TGTGCCTGGAGGTCAAACTCCGGGGGGCCGGGCAATCAGCCCCAGCATTTT.

The chain couples TRBV19 to TRBJ1-2, with a weak D call TRBD1 (5 bases). Germline lookup yields CDR1 LNHDA and CDR2 SQIVND (reference sequence). Trimming removed 11 bases at V and 8 bases at J, with 15 bases between. The CDR3 length is 11 residues. In nucleotides, the CDR3 is TGTGCCGGATATTCGGGGGAAGGCTACACCTTC. Its translation: CAGYSGEGYTF.

Comment on this clone: The sample contains more than one DNA sequence encoding this CDR3. V and J are TRBV5-6 and TRBJ1-2; D unresolved. The germline V and J ends were trimmed by 4 bases and 0 bases, with 10 bases remaining between them. Germline-derived CDR1 and CDR2 are SGHDT and YYEEEE. The CDR3 extends over 14 amino acids. Here the CDR3 reads CASSTGLANYGYTF. The CDR3 DNA sequence: TGTGCCAGCAGCACTGGACTAGCTAACTATGGCTACACCTTC.

This chain uses TRBV6-6 with TRBJ2-7; perhaps TRBD1 as D (6 bases). Deletions cut 6 bases from V and 3 bases from J, with 15 bases between. CDR3 length equals 14 residues. Germline V lookup: CDR1 MNHNY, CDR2 SVGAGI (reference sequence). The CDR3 DNA reads as TGTGCCAGCAGCTATCACCAGGGGCGCTACGAGCAGTACTTC. Amino acid sequence: CASSYHQGRYEQYF.

The CDR3 DNA reads as TGTGCCAGCAGCCGAGCAGGGGGGAGCACAGATACGCAGTATTTT. It specifies CASSRAGGSTDTQYF. V usage is TRBV7-9 and J usage is TRBJ2-3; D is perhaps TRBD1 (7 bases). CDR3 length: 15 amino acids. The V and J ends lost 5 bases and 0 bases respectively, with 12 bases between them. The germline V gene encodes CDR1 SEHNR and CDR2 FQNEAQ (reference sequence).

V gene TRBV30 combines with J gene TRBJ1-2, with TRBD1 identical over 8 bases. In germline, CDR1 is GTSNPN, CDR2 SVGIG (reference sequence). Germline trimming cut 0 bases from V and 8 bases from J; bases unmatched to any gene: 8. The length of the CDR3 is 14 residues. The CDR3 sequence: CAWSVQDRVRGYTF. Written as DNA, the CDR3 is TGTGCCTGGAGTGTACAGGACAGGGTCCGGGGCTACACCTTC.

This clone has a handful of counts. This rearrangement joins TRBV6-6 to TRBJ2-7; TRBD1 matches at 11 bases. Germline V gene lookup returns CDR1 MNHNY and CDR2 SVGAGI (reference sequence). The CDR3 totals 14 residues. With V trimmed by 11 bases and J by 4 bases, 10 bases remained unmatched. The CDR3 bases are TGTGCCGGATCGCCGGGACAGGGGGTGTACGAGCAGTACTTC. This encodes CAGSPGQGVYEQYF.

This clone was seen more than once but under ten times. The CDR3 sequence is CASSFRPVERETEAFF. CDR3 bases: TGCGCCAGCAGTTTTCGGCCAGTCGAAAGGGAGACTGAAGCTTTCTTT. The J gene is TRBJ1-1, the V gene TRBV23-1; unclear D gene. TRBV23-1 falls under the ORF class, with uncertain function. Trimming shortened V by 5 bases and J by 5 bases, and 21 bases separated the two germline ends. The CDR3 is made up of 16 amino acids.

The chain recombines TRBV7-6 with TRBJ2-3, with a weak D call TRBD2 (7 bases). Per germline, CDR1 SGHVS and CDR2 FNYEAQ. The CDR3 is 15 residues long. Trimming removed 8 bases at V and 2 bases at J, with 17 bases between. The CDR3 coding sequence is TGTGCCAGCTCCCCGGGGGCGGGAGCCACAGATACGCAGTATTTT. Its translation is CASSPGAGATDTQYF.

This clone occurred once. The chain is built from TRBV5-1 and TRBJ2-5; TRBD2 matches at 8 bases. Trimming took 8 bases from V and 0 from J; bases not matched to a gene: 21. There are 19 residues in the CDR3. Germline V gene data show CDR1 as SGHRS and CDR2 as YFSETQ. The CDR3 DNA sequence: TGCGCCAGTACTGTCTACTTTGGATCTAGCGGGTCGTACCAAGAGACCCAGTACTTC. This translates into CASTVYFGSSGSYQETQYF.

This clone was detected only a few times. The V and J genes are TRBV7-9 and TRBJ2-5; D might be TRBD1 (6 bases). CDR3 length equals 15 residues. Deletions cut 5 bases from V and 5 bases from J, with 18 bases between. The germline V gene encodes CDR1 SEHNR and CDR2 FQNEAQ (reference sequence). CDR3 residues: CASSLQQGLGETQYF. CDR3 coding DNA: TGTGCCAGCAGCCTTCAACAGGGTTTGGGGGAGACCCAGTACTTC.